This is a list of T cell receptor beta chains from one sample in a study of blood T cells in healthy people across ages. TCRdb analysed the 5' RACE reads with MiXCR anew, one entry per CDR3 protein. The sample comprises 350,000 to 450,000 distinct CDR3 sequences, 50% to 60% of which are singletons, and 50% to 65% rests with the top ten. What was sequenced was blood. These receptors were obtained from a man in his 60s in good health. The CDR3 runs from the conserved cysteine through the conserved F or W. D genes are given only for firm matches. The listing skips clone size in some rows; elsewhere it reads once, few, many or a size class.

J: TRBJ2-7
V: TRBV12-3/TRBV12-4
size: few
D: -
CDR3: CASKISSTYEQYF
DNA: TGTGCCAGCAAGATTTCCAGTACCTACGAGCAGTACTTC

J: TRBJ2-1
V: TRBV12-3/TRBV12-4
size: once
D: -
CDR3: CAVEDLQFNEQFF
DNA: TGTGCCGTGGAGGACCTCCAGTTCAATGAGCAGTTCTTC

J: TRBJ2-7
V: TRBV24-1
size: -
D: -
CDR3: CATSDSGVYHEQYF
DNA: TGTGCCACCAGTGATTCAGGGGTATACCACGAGCAGTACTTC

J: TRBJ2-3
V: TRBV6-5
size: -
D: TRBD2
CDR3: CAVRREGLTDTQYF
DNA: TGTGCCGTGAGGCGGGAGGGCCTAACAGATACGCAGTATTTT

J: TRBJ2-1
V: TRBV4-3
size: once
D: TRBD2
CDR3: CASSQEFYGREYNEQFF
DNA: TGCGCCAGCAGCCAAGAGTTTTACGGGAGGGAATACAATGAGCAGTTCTTC

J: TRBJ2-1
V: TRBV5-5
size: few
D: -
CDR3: CASSLEGIGAGVQFF
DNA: TGTGCCAGCAGCTTGGAGGGTATAGGGGCTGGGGTGCAGTTCTTC

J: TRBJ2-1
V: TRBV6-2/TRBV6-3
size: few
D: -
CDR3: CASTPRGSPYNEQFF
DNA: TGTGCCAGCACCCCCCGGGGGTCCCCTTACAATGAGCAGTTCTTC

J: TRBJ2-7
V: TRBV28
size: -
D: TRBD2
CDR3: CASTIGGTSGTYKQYF
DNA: TGTGCCAGCACCATTGGGGGGACTAGCGGGACCTACAAGCAGTACTTC

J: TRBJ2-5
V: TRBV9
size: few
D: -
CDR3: CASSVASQETQYF
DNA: TGTGCCAGCAGCGTCGCTAGCCAAGAGACCCAGTACTTC

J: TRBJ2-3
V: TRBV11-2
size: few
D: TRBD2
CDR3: CASSLVGLSGGASDTQYF
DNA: TGTGCCAGCAGCTTAGTCGGATTAAGCGGGGGGGCTTCAGATACGCAGTATTTT

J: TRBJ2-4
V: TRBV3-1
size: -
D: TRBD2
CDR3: CASSQWPSGGLAGNIQYF
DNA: TGTGCCAGCAGCCAATGGCCTAGCGGGGGCCTGGCAGGAAACATTCAGTACTTC

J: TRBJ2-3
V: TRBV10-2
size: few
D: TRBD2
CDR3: CASSEGEGVSSTDTQYF
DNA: TGCGCCAGCAGTGAGGGGGAGGGCGTTTCTAGCACAGATACGCAGTATTTT

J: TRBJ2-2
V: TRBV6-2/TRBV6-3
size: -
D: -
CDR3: CASSWGETGELFF
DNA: TGTGCCAGCAGTTGGGGGGAGACCGGGGAGCTGTTTTTT

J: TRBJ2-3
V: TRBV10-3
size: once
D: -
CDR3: CAISQGVDTQYF
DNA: TGTGCCATCAGCCAGGGAGTAGATACGCAGTATTTT

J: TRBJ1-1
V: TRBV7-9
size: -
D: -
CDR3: CASSGNTEAFF
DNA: TGTGCCAGCTCAGGGAACACTGAAGCTTTCTTT

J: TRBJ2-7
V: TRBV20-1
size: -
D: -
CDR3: CSADRDFSSYEQYF
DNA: TGCAGTGCAGACCGGGACTTCTCATCCTACGAGCAGTACTTC

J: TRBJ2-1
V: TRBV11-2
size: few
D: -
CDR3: CASSPRGGYADEQFF
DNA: TGTGCCAGCAGCCCGAGGGGGGGGTATGCCGATGAGCAGTTCTTC

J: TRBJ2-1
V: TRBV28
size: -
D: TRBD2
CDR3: CASRQRGGGDEQFF
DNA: TGTGCCAGCAGGCAGCGGGGTGGGGGGGATGAGCAGTTCTTC

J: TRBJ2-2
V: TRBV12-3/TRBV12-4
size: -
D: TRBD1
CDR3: CASSPRDRGPGELFF
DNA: TGTGCCAGCAGCCCTCGGGACAGGGGACCCGGGGAGCTGTTTTTT

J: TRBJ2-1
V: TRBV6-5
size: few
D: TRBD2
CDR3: CASSYGLAGGNEQFF
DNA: TGTGCCAGCAGTTACGGCCTAGCGGGAGGCAATGAGCAGTTCTTC

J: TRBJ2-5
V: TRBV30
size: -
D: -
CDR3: CAWTIQETQYF
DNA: TGTGCCTGGACAATACAAGAGACCCAGTACTTC

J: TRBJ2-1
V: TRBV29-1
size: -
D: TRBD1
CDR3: CSVETPRAGTGAYQETQFF
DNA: TGCAGCGTTGAGACCCCCCGGGCAGGGACAGGGGCTTACCAAGAGACCCAGTTCTTC

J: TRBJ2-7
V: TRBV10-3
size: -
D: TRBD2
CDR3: CAISAGTSGSEQYF
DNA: TGTGCCATCAGTGCCGGGACTAGCGGGAGCGAGCAGTACTTC

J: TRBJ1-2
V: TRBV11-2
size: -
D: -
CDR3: CASSLDPGNYGYTF
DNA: TGTGCCAGCAGCTTAGATCCGGGAAACTATGGCTACACCTTC

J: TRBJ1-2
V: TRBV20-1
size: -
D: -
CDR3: CSARSPGRINYGYTF
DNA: TGCAGTGCTAGATCGCCGGGACGGATTAACTATGGCTACACCTTC

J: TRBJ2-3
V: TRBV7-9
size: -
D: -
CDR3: CASSLALGGRADTQYF
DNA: TGTGCCAGCAGCTTAGCGCTCGGGGGAAGGGCAGATACGCAGTATTTT

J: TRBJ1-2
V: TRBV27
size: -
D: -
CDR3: CASSLWNGAGYGYTF
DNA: TGTGCCAGCAGTTTATGGAACGGGGCAGGGTACGGCTACACCTTC

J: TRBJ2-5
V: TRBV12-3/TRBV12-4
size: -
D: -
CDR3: CASSPVTGYNEQYF
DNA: TGTGCCAGCAGCCCCGTTACGGGCTACAATGAGCAGTACTTC

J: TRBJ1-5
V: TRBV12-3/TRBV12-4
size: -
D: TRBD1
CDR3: CASSSTGGRVDRAQHF
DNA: TGTGCCAGCAGTTCCACAGGGGGCCGCGTCGATCGGGCCCAGCATTTT

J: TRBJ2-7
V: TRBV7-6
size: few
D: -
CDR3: CASSLVTAGPTYEQYF
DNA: TGTGCCAGCAGCTTAGTTACGGCAGGCCCGACCTACGAGCAGTACTTC

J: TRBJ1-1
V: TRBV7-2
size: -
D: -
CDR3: CASSPRESNTEAFF
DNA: TGTGCCAGCAGCCCCAGGGAGTCAAACACTGAAGCTTTCTTT

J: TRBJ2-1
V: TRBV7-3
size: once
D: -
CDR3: CASTAGPSYNEQFF
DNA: TGTGCCAGCACCGCCGGACCCTCGTACAATGAGCAGTTCTTC

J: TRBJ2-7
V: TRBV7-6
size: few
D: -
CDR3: CASSLRDDAYEQYF
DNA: TGTGCCAGCAGCTTGCGGGACGACGCGTACGAGCAGTACTTC